The rows below give T cell receptor beta chains drawn from one sample of a study of T cell responses to AZD1222 COVID-19 vaccine. TCRdb keeps only in-frame clones here, not all; method: immunoSEQ multiplex PCR. Of about 120,000 clones listed, about nine tenths are singletons. The sample in question was peripheral blood, obtained on day 0 of MenACWY control vaccination. These TCRs come from an adult in good health. CDR3s leave out the opening cysteine and the closing phenylalanine or tryptophan. Fields, in order: V gene, D gene, CDR3 protein. A D gene is named only where the DNA matches it firmly.

TRBV6-5,TRBD1,ASRGTGGDGYT
TRBV7-2,NA,ASSFDGRFNQPQH
TRBV10-3,NA,AISESGGLGGYT
TRBV14,NA,ASSLGSLTNEKLF
TRBV29-1,NA,SVGHTDTQY
TRBV6-2/TRBV6-3,NA,ASSYRNVNEKLF
TRBV9,TRBD1,ASSEWDRAGNTIY
TRBV12-3/TRBV12-4,NA,ANSRASTDTQY
TRBV4-1,TRBD1,ASSQRDREQTQY
TRBV28,NA,ASSLFRAGVNQPQH
TRBV24-1,TRBD2,ATGTSGDYNEQF
TRBV28,NA,ASNRQLTDTQY
TRBV5-4,NA,ASSLGGMAGANVLT
TRBV27,NA,ASSYNGPGANVLT
TRBV30,TRBD2,AWQPDRTSFQETQY
TRBV6-4,NA,ASSDSSRADNSPLH
TRBV3-1/TRBV3-2,TRBD2,ASSQDPTPLAGANQETQY
TRBV4-1,NA,ASSQDRGGMNTEAF
TRBV5-6,NA,ASSLGTANSPLH
TRBV7-9,NA,ASSLKGGYT
TRBV10-3,NA,AISELGNSPLH
TRBV27,NA,ASSEMGERGYT